This T cell receptor (beta chain) stems from a study of molecular identifiers for immune sequencing clone quantification. Study-level findings and limits: Underestimation of highly expanded clone sizes could arise where identical TCR molecules share a barcode. The share of molecules held by clones above 20 RNA copies was over 99% in effector cells and under 1% in naive cells.

TCRdb redid the calling of the PCR reads with MiXCR, one entry per CDR3 protein. The sample lists roughly 320,000 distinct CDR3 sequences; about 21% were seen once. The sorting of naive CD8 T cells used the CD8+CD4-CCR7+CD45RA+ phenotype. Between the trimmed V and J ends, which lost 4 bases and 3 bases, there was a span of 13 bases. From germline, CDR1 is LGHDT and CDR2 YNNKEL (reference sequence). CDR3 length equals 14 residues. This clonotype was seen at least ten times. What it binds is not known. Sequencing was performed on naive CD8+ T cells from blood, with Jurkat cell RNA spiked in. Regarding subset: FACS-sorted CD8+CD4-CCR7+CD45RA+ naive T cells. The chain joins TRBV3-1 to TRBJ2-7, with TRBD1 as a possible D gene (5 bases). The receptor comes from a human donor in good health. Some libraries in this study had Jurkat cell RNA spiked in. The CDR3 region is CASSPPDSDYEQYF. DNA of the CDR3: TGTGCCAGCAGCCCACCTGACAGTGACTACGAGCAGTACTTC.